This is a list of T cell receptor beta chains from one sample in a study of T cells expressing NK-cell markers. TCRdb reprocessed the 5' RACE reads and stores each CDR3 protein as one record, lacking DNA. Its table records 300,000 to 500,000 distinct CDR3 sequences. The sequencing sample was made of blood T cells: a sorted CD56 or NKG2C T cell subset, CD4+ or CD8+ T cells, or bulk PBMC T cells (not recorded which). These receptors were taken from a woman aged 50 to 60 in good health. Each CDR3 is given with its conserved first and last residue.

TRBV4-1,TRBJ2-3,CASSQPRAGLADTQYF
TRBV7-8,TRBJ2-7,CASSLYLTDQYF
TRBV5-1,TRBJ2-3,CASSSGVTDTQYF
TRBV27,TRBJ2-1,CASATSDSYNEQFF
TRBV11-1,TRBJ2-7,CASSLASLGSSYEQYF
TRBV4-1,TRBJ1-2,CASSHPLWGNGYTF
TRBV11-2,TRBJ2-1,CASSLGSGQRNEQFF
TRBV5-5,TRBJ1-2,CASSIGGTMSGYTF
TRBV20-1,TRBJ2-1,CSARDPGLTPYNEQFF
TRBV18,TRBJ2-5,CASLQGLSETQYF
TRBV11-2,TRBJ2-1,CASIAPRGSYNEQFF
TRBV20-1,TRBJ1-5,CSARTGYDNQPQHF
TRBV11-2,TRBJ2-1,CASSLDWGSSYNEQFF
TRBV6-4,TRBJ2-1,CASSVEVSFGNEQFF
TRBV7-8,TRBJ2-1,CASSRTVSSYNEQFF
TRBV15,TRBJ1-1,CATSSYMGNTEAFF
TRBV5-1,TRBJ2-1,CASSLEVAGDSGDEQFF
TRBV19,TRBJ1-1,CASSIDRVRDTEAFF
TRBV29-1,TRBJ2-2,CSVDGGGANTGELFF
TRBV7-8,TRBJ2-2,CASSVTGGSVGELFF
TRBV27,TRBJ2-2,CASTATGMFRELFF
TRBV11-3,TRBJ2-1,CASSLEGRREAFGQFF
TRBV10-1,TRBJ2-1,CASSVPTGTPGLAGNEQFF
TRBV27,TRBJ2-2,CASSLWEGGRTGELFF
TRBV10-3,TRBJ1-4,CAISGQGDEKLFF